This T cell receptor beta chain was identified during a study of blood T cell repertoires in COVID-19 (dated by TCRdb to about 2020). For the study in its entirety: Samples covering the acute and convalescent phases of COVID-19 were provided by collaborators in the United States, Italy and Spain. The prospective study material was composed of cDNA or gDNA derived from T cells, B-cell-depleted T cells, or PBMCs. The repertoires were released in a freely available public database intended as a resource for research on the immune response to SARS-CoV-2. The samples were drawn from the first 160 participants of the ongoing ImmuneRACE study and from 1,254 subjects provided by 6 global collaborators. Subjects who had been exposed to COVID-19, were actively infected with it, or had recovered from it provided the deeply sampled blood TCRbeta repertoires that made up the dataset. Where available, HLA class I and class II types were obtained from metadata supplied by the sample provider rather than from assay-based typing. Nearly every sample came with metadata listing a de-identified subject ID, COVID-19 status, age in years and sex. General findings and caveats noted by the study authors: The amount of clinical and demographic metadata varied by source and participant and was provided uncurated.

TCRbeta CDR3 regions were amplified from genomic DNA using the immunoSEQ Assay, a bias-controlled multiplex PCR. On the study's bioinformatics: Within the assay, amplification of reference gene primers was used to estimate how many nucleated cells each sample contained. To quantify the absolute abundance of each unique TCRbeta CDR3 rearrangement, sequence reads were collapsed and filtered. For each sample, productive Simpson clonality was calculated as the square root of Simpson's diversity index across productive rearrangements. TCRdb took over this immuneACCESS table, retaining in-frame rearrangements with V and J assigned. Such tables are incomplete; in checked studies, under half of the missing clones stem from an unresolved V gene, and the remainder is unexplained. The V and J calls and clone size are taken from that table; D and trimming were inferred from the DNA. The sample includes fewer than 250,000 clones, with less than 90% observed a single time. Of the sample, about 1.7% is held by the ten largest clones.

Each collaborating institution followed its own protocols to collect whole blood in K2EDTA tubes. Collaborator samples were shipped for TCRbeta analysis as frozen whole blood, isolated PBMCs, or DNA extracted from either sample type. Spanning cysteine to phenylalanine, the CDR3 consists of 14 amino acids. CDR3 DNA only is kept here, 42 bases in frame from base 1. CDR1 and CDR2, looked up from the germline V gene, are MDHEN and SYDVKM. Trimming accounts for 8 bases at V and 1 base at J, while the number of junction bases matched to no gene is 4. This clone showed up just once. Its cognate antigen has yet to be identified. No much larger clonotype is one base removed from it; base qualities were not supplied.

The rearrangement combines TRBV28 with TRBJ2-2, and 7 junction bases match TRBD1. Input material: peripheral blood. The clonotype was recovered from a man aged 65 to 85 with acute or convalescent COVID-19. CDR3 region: CASGHRGNTGELFF. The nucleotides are TGTGCCAGCGGCCACAGGGGGAACACCGGGGAGCTGTTTTTT.